This passage covers 10 T cell receptor beta chains from one sample sequenced in a study of cytomegalovirus exposure and HLA in healthy donors. 13 Jbeta primers and 60 Vbeta primers were used for the PCR. Using immunoSEQ multiplex PCR, the repertoire was profiled, and TCRdb retains in-frame clones only, with some absent. The sample gives some 120,000 clones, over 60% of which show up once; about 3.7% is in the top ten. Material for sequencing was PBMCs. All receptors come from a human donor in good health.

The chain combines TRBV5-1 with TRBJ2-5, with 10 bases fitting TRBD1. The DNA matches TRBJ2-7 better at its end, which makes the J call doubtful. The germline V gene encodes CDR1 SGHRS and CDR2 YFSETQ. The CDR3 runs to 16 residues. The CDR3 here is CASSQGLADRGAEQYF. As DNA, the CDR3 is TGCGCCAGCAGCCAGGGCCTCGCGGACAGGGGGGCCGAGCAGTACTTC.

V is TRBV11-3 and J is TRBJ2-2; TRBD1 matches 8 bases. The germline V gene has CDR1 SGHNT and CDR2 YENEEA. The CDR3 has 16 residues. V lost 5 bases to trimming and J lost 4 bases; unmatched junction nucleotides: 9. Here the CDR3 reads CASSQAGGLGTGELFF. Written as DNA, the CDR3 is TGTGCCAGCAGCCAGGCAGGGGGCTTGGGCACCGGGGAGCTGTTTTTT. Full variable domain (remainder filled in from reference TRBV11-3 and TRBJ2-2): EAGVVQSPRYKIIEKKQPVAFWCNPISGHNTLYWYLQNLGQGPELLIRYENEEAVDDSQLPKDRFSAERLKGVDSTLKIQPAELGDSAVYLCASSQAGGLGTGELFFGEGSRLTVL.

The count of this clone is one. This sequence joins TRBV18 and TRBJ1-1, with 9 nucleotides matching TRBD1. Germline lookup yields CDR1 KGHSH and CDR2 LQKENI. V lost 6 bases and J lost 5; bases outside the gene matches: 4. The CDR3 contains 13 residues. CDR3 protein: CASSLGQGTEAFF. The CDR3 bases are TGTGCCAGCTCTCTAGGACAGGGGACTGAAGCTTTCTTT.

V and J are TRBV4-1 and TRBJ1-1, with D maybe TRBD1 (5 bases). Between the trimmed V and J ends, which lost 1 base and 4 bases, there was a span of 13 bases. This CDR3 contains 15 residues. CDR1 and CDR2 from the germline V gene are MGHRA and YSYEKL. The CDR3 DNA sequence: TGCGCCAGCAGCCAAGTGGGTGTGGGGGGCACTGAAGCTTTCTTT. It encodes CASSQVGVGGTEAFF.

The genes are TRBV27 and TRBJ1-5; D perhaps matches TRBD1 (5 bases). V shed 5 bases and J shed 5 bases, with 19 bases lying between them. Germline V lookup: CDR1 MNHEY, CDR2 SMNVEV (reference sequence). This CDR3 is 16 amino acids long. CDR3 nucleotide sequence: TGTGCCAGCAGTATTACAGGTTTACCTAAGGATCAGCCCCAGCATTTT. Its translation is CASSITGLPKDQPQHF.

To note about this clone: This specimen includes other DNA sequences encoding the same CDR3. The chain employs TRBV7-9 and TRBJ2-1, with D possibly TRBD2 on 5 matching bases. The germline V and J ends were trimmed by 5 bases and 7 bases, with 21 bases remaining between them. The germline gives CDR1 SEHNR, CDR2 FQNEAQ (reference sequence). This CDR3 comprises 16 residues. The CDR3 nucleotides read TGTGCCAGCAGCCCGCTCCGAGGGAGTCGCGGGAATGAGCAGTTCTTC. Encoded protein: CASSPLRGSRGNEQFF.

This chain joins TRBV18 and TRBJ2-7, with 10 bases that match TRBD1. The CDR3 length is 16 residues. The germline CDR1 and CDR2 sequences are KGHSH and LQKENI. V lost 4 bases to trimming and J lost 3 bases; unmatched junction nucleotides: 9. The CDR3 sequence is CASSLTGQGMGYEQYF. The DNA for the CDR3 is TGTGCCAGCTCACTCACGGGACAGGGGATGGGCTACGAGCAGTACTTC.

This chain uses TRBV21-1 with TRBJ2-2; the table's D call of TRBD1 was not tested on the DNA. TRBV21-1 is tagged as a pseudogene. The CDR3 has 21 residues. CDR3 nucleotide sequence: TGTGCCAGCAGCAAGGGACGGACAGGGCACCCAACACTAAGTTGGGCCGGGGAGCTGTTTTTT. The encoded protein is CASSKGRTGHPTLSWAGELFF.

The chain combines TRBV27 with TRBJ1-3, with a tentative D call TRBD1 (5 bases). The CDR3 has 17 residues. Germline CDR1 and CDR2: MNHEY and SMNVEV (reference sequence). The germline V and J ends were trimmed by 0 bases and 7 bases, with 19 bases remaining between them. The CDR3 DNA reads as TGTGCCAGCAGTTTATCCGGGACTGCGACGATGGGGAACACCATATATTTT. Translating gives CASSLSGTATMGNTIYF.

CDR3: CASSLGDRFNQPQHF. CDR3 coding DNA: TGTGCCAGCAGCTTAGGGGACAGGTTCAATCAGCCCCAGCATTTT. This chain joins TRBV7-9 and TRBJ1-5; 8 bases agree with TRBD1. Looked up from germline, CDR1 is SEHNR and CDR2 is FQNEAQ (reference sequence). Trimming took 1 base from V and 3 from J; bases not matched to a gene: 2. The CDR3 sequence is 15 residues long.